This TCR beta chain was identified in a study of siplizumab effects on memory and regulatory T cells. CDR3 length: 16 residues. V lost 1 base to trimming and J lost 1 base, with 14 bases between them. Germline V gene lookup returns CDR1 SQVTM and CDR2 ANQGSEA. Here immunoSEQ multiplex PCR was the method, and the copy in TCRdb shows in-frame clones only, minus some. The sample shows more than 60,000 clones, 93% of them seen only once. Sample: CD8+ T cells sorted from blood. This clonotype originated in a human donor in good health. This chain uses TRBV29-1 with TRBJ1-3; D remains unclear. CDR3 nucleotides: TGCAGCGTTGAAGCGGATGCGACGGGGTCTGGAAACACCATATATTTT. Encoded protein: CSVEADATGSGNTIYF.